This entry lists 32 T cell receptor beta chains sequenced from one sample in a study of T cell changes during pregnancy in multiple sclerosis. The protocol was immunoSEQ multiplex PCR, while the TCRdb copy is restricted to in-frame clones and leaves out a portion. The sample gives 80,000 to 100,000 clones, approximately 93% of which show up once; 0.99% is in the top ten. The source was peripheral blood, collected after pregnancy. The receptors were gathered from a female donor with multiple sclerosis, enrolled in a pregnancy study.

The V and J genes are TRBV7-8 and TRBJ1-2; 8 positions match TRBD1. The CDR3 covers 14 residues. With 6 bases clipped from V and 8 bases from J, the junction kept 11 bases outside the gene matches. Germline V lookup: CDR1 SGHVS, CDR2 FQNEAQ. DNA for the CDR3: TGTGCCAGCAGACCGGGACAGGCCTGGGGAGGCTACACCTTC. Translated: CASRPGQAWGGYTF. The full variable domain, completed using reference TRBV7-8 and TRBJ1-2, is GAGVSQSPRYKVAKRGQDVALRCDPISGHVSLFWYQQALGQGPEFLTYFQNEAQLDKSGLPSDRFFAERPEGSVSTLKIQRTQQEDSAVYLCASRPGQAWGGYTFGSGTRLTVV.

This clone was seen only once. This chain connects TRBV19 to TRBJ2-2; D possibly corresponds to TRBD1 (6 bases). The germline V gene encodes CDR1 LNHDA and CDR2 SQIVND (reference sequence). V lost 3 bases and J 14 bases, leaving 19 bases between the germline ends. The CDR3 is made up of 14 amino acids. The CDR3 sequence is CASSIRNRALELFF. The CDR3 DNA is TGTGCCAGTAGTATTCGTAACAGGGCTTTAGAACTGTTTTTT.

This chain links TRBV6-1 with TRBJ2-4; tentative D call: TRBD2 (6 bases). Germline values: CDR1 MNHNS, CDR2 SASEGT. The CDR3 is 13 amino acids. V shed 6 bases and J shed 11 bases, with 17 bases lying between them. The CDR3 here is CASRFLGTEFQYF. The CDR3 DNA reads TGTGCCAGCAGATTTCTCGGGACTGAGTTTCAGTACTTC.

V and J are TRBV19 and TRBJ2-5, with TRBD1 matching 7 bases. Germline V gene lookup returns CDR1 LNHDA and CDR2 SQIVND (reference sequence). V was pared by 2 bases and J by 5 bases, with 8 bases of the junction left unmatched. CDR3 length: 15 amino acids. CDR3 loop: CASSISGQLGETQYF. CDR3 nucleotide sequence: TGTGCCAGTAGTATATCGGGACAGTTGGGTGAGACCCAGTACTTC.

The rearrangement links TRBV18 to TRBJ2-5; 7 positions agree with TRBD1. V gave up 6 bases and J gave up 2 bases; unmatched junction bases: 9. Germline CDR1 reads KGHSH; CDR2 reads LQKENI. This CDR3 has 15 amino acids. CDR3 residues: CASSQTGLAQETQYF. In nucleotides, the CDR3 is TGTGCCAGCTCGCAGACAGGGTTGGCACAAGAGACCCAGTACTTC.

This chain connects TRBV11-2 to TRBJ2-7; 11 nucleotides line up with TRBD2. The germline gives CDR1 SGHAT, CDR2 FQNNGV. The V segment lost 5 bases and the J segment 4 bases; nucleotides outside the gene matches: 4. The CDR3 consists of 14 residues. CDR3: CASSPTSGSYEQYF. For the CDR3, the DNA is TGTGCCAGCAGCCCTACTAGCGGGAGTTACGAGCAGTACTTC.

V and J are TRBV5-1 and TRBJ2-3; 9 positions match TRBD2. Unmatched junction bases numbered 6, after V lost 4 bases and J lost 0 bases. Germline CDR1 reads SGHRS; CDR2 reads YFSETQ. The CDR3 sequence is 16 residues long. CDR3 DNA: TGCGCCAGCAGCGTCCCGACTAGCGGTAGCACAGATACGCAGTATTTT. This codes for CASSVPTSGSTDTQYF. Based on the CDR3 plus reference TRBV5-1 and TRBJ2-3, the full variable domain is KAGVTQTPRYLIKTRGQQVTLSCSPISGHRSVSWYQQTPGQGLQFLFEYFSETQRNKGNFPGRFSGRQFSNSRSEMNVSTLELGDSALYLCASSVPTSGSTDTQYFGPGTRLTVL.

In DNA, the CDR3 is TGTGCCAGCAGGCAAGGGACTAGCGGGAGGTCTGAGCAGTTCTTC. It codes for CASRQGTSGRSEQFF. V is TRBV11-2 and J is TRBJ2-1; 15 positions agree with TRBD2. The V segment lost 6 bases and the J segment 9 bases; nucleotides outside the gene matches: 6. The V gene's germline CDR1 is SGHAT and CDR2 FQNNGV. The CDR3 has 15 amino acids.

The rearrangement links TRBV7-8 to TRBJ1-1, with TRBD1 matching over 8 bases. The CDR3 extends over 17 amino acids. Germline V gives CDR1 SGHVS, CDR2 FQNEAQ. Trimming removed 1 base from V and 1 base from J; junction bases left unmatched: 8. CDR3 sequence: CASSLGLFQGANTEAFF. The DNA of the CDR3 is TGTGCCAGCAGCTTAGGATTGTTTCAGGGGGCGAACACTGAAGCTTTCTTT.

This clone appeared once. The chain recombines TRBV6-4 with TRBJ2-7, with 7 bases that match TRBD2. V shed 4 bases and J 3 bases; nucleotides not matched to a gene: 12. This CDR3 region has 16 residues. Germline values: CDR1 MRHNA, CDR2 SNTAGT. In DNA form, the CDR3 reads TGTGCCAGCAGTGGGGCGGGAGTTCCCCCTCACTACGAGCAGTACTTC. Translating it yields CASSGAGVPPHYEQYF.

V is TRBV29-1 and J is TRBJ2-1, with TRBD2 matching over 14 bases. The CDR3 totals 18 residues. Germline CDR1 is SQVTM and CDR2 is ANQGSEA. The junction had 14 bases not matched to a gene; V was cut back by 3 bases and J by 7 bases. CDR3 sequence: CSVEGGLAGDFIWNEQFF. CDR3 in DNA: TGCAGCGTTGAGGGGGGACTAGCGGGAGACTTCATATGGAATGAGCAGTTCTTC.

The chain recombines TRBV12-5 with TRBJ2-3; TRBD1 matches at 8 bases. J gave up 2 bases and V 2 bases, and 21 bases lay outside the gene matches. CDR3 length: 21 amino acids. Per the germline V gene, CDR1 is LGHNT and CDR2 is FRNRAP. The CDR3 DNA reads TGTGCTAGTGGTTTGCTCCTCAGGGGGCTGCGGTCGGCTGCAGTCACAGATACGCAGTATTTT. Translating it yields CASGLLLRGLRSAAVTDTQYF. Full variable domain (missing parts from reference TRBV12-5 and TRBJ2-3): DARVTQTPRHKVTEMGQEVTMRCQPILGHNTVFWYRQTMMQGLELLAYFRNRAPLDDSGMPKDRFSAEMPDATLATLKIQPSEPRDSAVYFCASGLLLRGLRSAAVTDTQYFGPGTRLTVL.

The J gene is TRBJ1-5, the V gene TRBV2; 8 positions match TRBD1. V shed 6 bases, J shed 1 base, and the junction held 2 bases outside the gene matches. The CDR3 sequence is 14 residues long. Germline V gives CDR1 SNHLY, CDR2 FYNNEI. Written as DNA, the CDR3 is TGTGCCAGCAGACAGGGGGGAAGCAATCAGCCCCAGCATTTT. Protein: CASRQGGSNQPQHF.

V usage is TRBV19 and J usage is TRBJ1-2; a possible D gene is TRBD1 (6 bases). The V end lost 7 bases, the J end lost 8 bases, and 26 bases lay between the germline ends. CDR3 length: 16 residues. The germline V gene has CDR1 LNHDA and CDR2 SQIVND (reference sequence). The CDR3 nucleotides read TGTGCCAGTACCCCCAGGGGTAACTATCAGGCAGGCGGCTACACCTTC. Protein product: CASTPRGNYQAGGYTF.

DNA of the CDR3: TGTGCCAGCAGCTTGTCGACATCCTCCTACGAGCAGTACTTC. Translating it yields CASSLSTSSYEQYF. The chain combines TRBV5-6 with TRBJ2-7; D is unclear. There are 14 residues in the CDR3. The V and J ends lost 1 base and 0 bases respectively, with 8 bases between them. Germline V gives CDR1 SGHDT, CDR2 YYEEEE. Together with reference TRBV5-6 and TRBJ2-7, the CDR3 gives the full variable domain: DAGVTQSPTHLIKTRGQQVTLRCSPKSGHDTVSWYQQALGQGPQFIFQYYEEEERQRGNFPDRFSGHQFPNYSSELNVNALLLGDSALYLCASSLSTSSYEQYFGPGTRLTVT.

The sample holds a few counts of this clone. The chain is built from TRBV6-1 and TRBJ2-1; TRBD1 might be the D (6 bases). Germline loops: CDR1 MNHNS, CDR2 SASEGT. Trimming removed 6 bases from V and 2 bases from J, with 11 bases in between. The CDR3 contains 14 residues. The CDR3 is CASRAGVTYNEQFF. The DNA for the CDR3 is TGTGCCAGCAGGGCAGGGGTGACCTACAATGAGCAGTTCTTC.

The chain couples TRBV7-8 to TRBJ1-5; D unclear. Germline values: CDR1 SGHVS, CDR2 FQNEAQ. V lost 3 bases and J lost 7, with 16 bases in between. The CDR3 contains 15 residues. The CDR3 spells CASSFLGRGEQPQHF. The CDR3 DNA reads as TGTGCCAGCAGCTTTCTAGGGAGAGGAGAACAGCCCCAGCATTTT.

Only one count was recorded for this clone. The chain links TRBV6-6 to TRBJ1-5; D unclear. The V end was cut by 6 bases, the J end by 6 bases, with 18 bases between. Per the germline V gene, CDR1 is MNHNY and CDR2 is SVGAGI (reference sequence). The CDR3 is 15 residues long. CDR3 sequence: CASRQTQFTTQPQHF. In DNA form, the CDR3 reads TGTGCCAGCAGGCAAACCCAATTTACAACTCAGCCCCAGCATTTT.

V is TRBV2 and J is TRBJ2-6; D is unclear. Germline CDR1 is SNHLY and CDR2 is FYNNEI. V was cut by 6 bases and J by 0 bases, with 9 bases left in between. The CDR3 extends over 15 amino acids. CDR3 region: CASSHPGSGANVLTF. The CDR3 nucleotides are TGTGCCAGCAGCCACCCGGGCTCTGGGGCCAACGTCCTGACTTTC. Filled out from reference TRBV2 and TRBJ2-6, the complete variable domain reads EPEVTQTPSHQVTQMGQEVILRCVPISNHLYFYWYRQILGQKVEFLVSFYNNEISEKSEIFDDQFSVERPDGSNFTLKIRSTKLEDSAMYFCASSHPGSGANVLTFGAGSRLTVL.

The gene calls are TRBV28 and TRBJ1-2; TRBD1 matches 7 bases. Germline CDR1 MDHEN, CDR2 SYDVKM. V lost 9 bases, J lost 5 bases, and 18 bases stayed unmatched. The CDR3 totals 16 residues. In nucleotides, the CDR3 is TGTGCCAGTAGAGGACCCAGTCTCACAGGGGCGTATGGCTACACCTTC. This translates into CASRGPSLTGAYGYTF.

The rearrangement joins TRBV12-5 to TRBJ2-5; unclear D gene. Trimming pared 1 base from V and 3 bases from J, leaving 9 bases between. The CDR3 sequence is 14 residues long. Germline CDR1 reads LGHNT; CDR2 reads FRNRAP. Here the CDR3 reads CASGLEMAEETQYF. For the CDR3, the DNA is TGTGCTAGTGGTTTGGAGATGGCGGAAGAGACCCAGTACTTC.

V is TRBV27 and J is TRBJ2-7; 7 bases map to TRBD1. V was clipped by 0 bases and J by 3 bases; unmatched bases: 5. In germline, CDR1 is MNHEY, CDR2 SMNVEV (reference sequence). This CDR3 comprises 15 residues. CDR3 nucleotides: TGTGCCAGCAGTTTATCACCCGGGACAGACTACGAGCAGTACTTC. Translated: CASSLSPGTDYEQYF.

This clone has a single count. V is TRBV29-1 and J is TRBJ2-5; maybe TRBD2 (6 bases). Per germline, CDR1 SQVTM and CDR2 ANQGSEA. This CDR3 comprises 14 residues. The V and J ends lost 4 bases and 5 bases respectively, with 17 bases between them. CDR3 nucleotide sequence: TGCAGCGTTGCTTACGGGAGTATTTTGGAGACCCAGTACTTC. Residues: CSVAYGSILETQYF.

The V gene is TRBV7-6, the J gene TRBJ2-6; D not resolved. The V end lost 0 bases, the J end lost 1 base, and 7 bases lay between the germline ends. Germline CDR1 SGHVS, CDR2 FNYEAQ. The CDR3 runs to 16 residues. The chain's CDR3 is CASSLASGSGANVLTF. For the CDR3, the DNA is TGTGCCAGCAGCTTAGCATCCGGGTCTGGGGCCAACGTCCTGACTTTC. Looking up the rest from reference TRBV7-6 and TRBJ2-6 gives the full variable domain: GAGVSQSPRYKVTKRGQDVALRCDPISGHVSLYWYRQALGQGPEFLTYFNYEAQQDKSGLPNDRFSAERPEGSISTLTIQRTEQRDSAMYRCASSLASGSGANVLTFGAGSRLTVL.

The chain is built from TRBV27 and TRBJ1-5; D is undetermined. The CDR3 totals 15 residues. Between the trimmed V and J ends, which lost 4 bases and 2 bases, there was a span of 12 bases. From germline, CDR1 is MNHEY and CDR2 SMNVEV (reference sequence). The CDR3 region is CASSSHGLGNQPQHF. For the CDR3, the DNA is TGTGCCAGCAGTTCACATGGACTGGGCAATCAGCCCCAGCATTTT.

V gene TRBV7-9 combines with J gene TRBJ1-3, with D uncertain. The CDR3 consists of 15 residues. Germline V CDR1 and CDR2: SEHNR, FQNEAQ (reference sequence). The V and J ends lost 1 base and 0 bases respectively, with 7 bases between them. The chain's CDR3 is CASSLVGDSGNTIYF. The CDR3 region has the DNA TGTGCCAGCAGCTTAGTCGGGGACTCTGGAAACACCATATATTTT.

The chain uses TRBV5-1 and TRBJ2-1, with 10 bases lining up with TRBD2. J lost 7 bases, V lost 2 bases, and 6 bases had no gene match. The CDR3 extends over 15 amino acids. Germline values: CDR1 SGHRS, CDR2 YFSETQ. CDR3 loop: CASSLAGGGPNEQFF. The CDR3 bases are TGCGCCAGCAGCTTAGCGGGAGGGGGGCCGAATGAGCAGTTCTTC. The whole variable domain, remainder taken from reference TRBV5-1 and TRBJ2-1, is KAGVTQTPRYLIKTRGQQVTLSCSPISGHRSVSWYQQTPGQGLQFLFEYFSETQRNKGNFPGRFSGRQFSNSRSEMNVSTLELGDSALYLCASSLAGGGPNEQFFGPGTRLTVL.

V usage is TRBV27 and J usage is TRBJ2-1, with D possibly TRBD2 on 5 matching bases. Germline loops: CDR1 MNHEY, CDR2 SMNVEV (reference sequence). The CDR3 is made up of 11 amino acids. The ends were cut back, 5 bases at V and 14 bases at J, with 13 bases in the middle. The CDR3 protein is CASSEAERKFF. CDR3 nucleotide sequence: TGTGCCAGCAGTGAGGCGGAGCGGAAGTTCTTC.

The chain recombines TRBV2 with TRBJ1-4; the D is unclear. Trimming removed 6 bases at V and 1 base at J, with 18 bases between. The CDR3 has 17 amino acids. Germline V lookup: CDR1 SNHLY, CDR2 FYNNEI. The CDR3 region is CASRGIIPEGTNEKLFF. In DNA form, the CDR3 reads TGTGCCAGCAGGGGGATTATACCGGAGGGAACTAATGAAAAACTGTTTTTT.

The J gene is TRBJ2-1, the V gene TRBV6-5, with 13 nucleotides matching TRBD2. Looked up from germline, CDR1 is MNHEY and CDR2 is SVGAGI. CDR3 length: 15 residues. The ends lost 9 bases at V and 12 bases at J; junction bases unmatched: 14. CDR3 sequence: CASSEGTSGARGQFF. CDR3 nucleotide sequence: TGTGCCAGTTCCGAGGGGACTAGCGGGGCCCGGGGGCAGTTCTTC.

The genes are TRBV5-1 and TRBJ2-2; 9 bases match TRBD1. CDR3 length equals 17 residues. The V gene's germline CDR1 is SGHRS and CDR2 YFSETQ. V lost 5 bases to trimming and J lost 1 base; unmatched junction nucleotides: 9. The CDR3 sequence is CASRHDRGTMNTGELFF. DNA for the CDR3: TGCGCCAGCAGGCATGACAGGGGGACCATGAACACCGGGGAGCTGTTTTTT. Complete variable domain (other parts from reference TRBV5-1 and TRBJ2-2): KAGVTQTPRYLIKTRGQQVTLSCSPISGHRSVSWYQQTPGQGLQFLFEYFSETQRNKGNFPGRFSGRQFSNSRSEMNVSTLELGDSALYLCASRHDRGTMNTGELFFGEGSRLTVL.

This rearrangement joins TRBV6-1 to TRBJ2-1; possibly TRBD1 for D (7 bases). The CDR3 spans 13 residues. V dropped 3 bases and J dropped 9 bases, with 12 bases sitting between them. CDR1 MNHNS and CDR2 SASEGT come from the germline V gene. In DNA, the CDR3 is TGTGCCAGCAGTGAGGGGGGACAGTTTGAGCAGTTCTTC. It is translated as CASSEGGQFEQFF.